This paragraph reports one T cell receptor beta chain. Its antigen is not identified. Study outcomes and limitations: Tumor Treg TCRs overlapped most with tumor naive CD4+ cells.

TCRdb fed the 5' RACE reads into MiXCR, producing one record per CDR3 protein. The sample has about 7,200 distinct CDR3 sequences, 35% to 50% seen once. The CDR3 sequence is 14 residues long. The germline gives CDR1 SGHDN, CDR2 FVKESK. V shed 4 bases and J shed 8 bases, with 17 bases lying between them. Sequencing input: memory CD4+ T cells sorted from blood. The subset here: memory CD4+ T cells, CD4+CD45RO+CD25-. The receptor's source is a female donor with breast cancer. The chain links TRBV14 to TRBJ1-2; D unresolved. CDR3 bases: TGTGCCAGCAGCCCAAAAGGCCGCGGGAGAGGCTACACCTTC. This gives the protein CASSPKGRGRGYTF.